This T cell receptor (beta chain) was documented in a study of cytomegalovirus exposure and HLA in healthy donors. Study-wide findings and caveats: According to reports, the classifier identified cytomegalovirus status with high specificity and sensitivity. The study labeled under 200 TCR beta chains cytomegalovirus-associated.

A word on this clone: The antigen is undetermined.

PCR used 60 Vbeta primers and 13 Jbeta primers. Sequencing was performed with immunoSEQ multiplex PCR; in TCRdb, only in-frame clones are kept and a portion is missing. This sample's table has 190,000 or so clones. The clonotype was recovered from a boy younger than 18 in good health and CMV-seronegative. Specimen: PBMCs.

The CDR3 sequence: CASRSDRGEKLFF. The DNA of the CDR3 is TGTGCCAGCAGATCCGACAGAGGTGAAAAACTGTTTTTT. The chain couples TRBV6-5 to TRBJ1-4, with D possibly being TRBD1 (5 bases). The germline gives CDR1 MNHEY, CDR2 SVGAGI. Trimming took off 6 bases at V and 7 bases at J, with 12 bases between the two ends. The CDR3 length is 13 residues.